A selection of T cell receptor beta chains follows, all from one sample in a study of blood T cell repertoires in COVID-19. Profiled with immunoSEQ multiplex PCR; TCRdb holds only in-frame clones, not every one. The sample has around 450,000 clones, approximately 90% seen once. Input material: PBMCs or T cells enriched from blood (not recorded which). These receptors came from a young woman with acute COVID-19. Both conserved end residues are part of each CDR3. The D gene is left open where the match is weak. Size is omitted from some rows. Given values are once, few, many or a class for expanded clones.

>.|TRBV20-1|TRBJ1-2|TRBD1
CSASGDREFYGYTF
TGCAGTGCTAGTGGAGACAGGGAGTTCTATGGCTACACCTTC
>.|TRBV10-3|TRBJ2-1|TRBD2
CAISESISGGHNEQFF
TGTGCCATCAGTGAGTCGATCAGCGGGGGGCACAATGAGCAGTTCTTC
>.|TRBV9|TRBJ1-2|.
CASSVGDAGPGGYTF
TGTGCCAGCAGCGTAGGGGACGCGGGGCCAGGTGGCTACACCTTC
>.|TRBV29-1|TRBJ2-2|TRBD2
CSVRAGTNTGELFF
TGCAGCGTAAGAGCGGGAACGAACACCGGGGAGCTGTTTTTT
>.|TRBV15|TRBJ2-7|.
CATSQDSYEQYF
TGTGCCACCAGCCAGGACAGCTACGAGCAGTACTTC
>once|TRBV20-1|TRBJ2-5|.
CSASGPGLKETQYF
TGCAGTGCTAGTGGCCCAGGACTAAAAGAGACCCAGTACTTC
>.|TRBV19|TRBJ1-4|.
CASSIGRLIIGKLFF
TGTGCCAGTAGTATCGGCAGGTTGATAATTGGAAAACTGTTTTTT
>.|TRBV7-3|TRBJ2-1|.
CASSLTSRGNEQFF
TGTGCCAGCAGCTTAACGTCCAGGGGCAATGAGCAGTTCTTC
>.|TRBV5-5|TRBJ2-2|TRBD1
CASSPWTGQVSGELFF
TGTGCCAGCAGCCCGTGGACAGGGCAAGTCAGCGGGGAGCTGTTTTTT
>.|TRBV6-5|TRBJ2-7|TRBD1
CASSRDRGSYEQYF
TGTGCCAGCAGTCGGGACAGGGGGTCCTACGAGCAGTACTTC
>.|TRBV6-4|TRBJ2-7|.
CASSVNPSSYEQYF
TGTGCCAGCAGTGTTAACCCCAGCTCCTACGAGCAGTACTTC
>.|TRBV27|TRBJ1-1|.
CASSLRFEPGTRNTEAFF
TGTGCCAGCAGTTTAAGGTTTGAACCGGGAACCCGGAACACTGAAGCTTTCTTT
>.|TRBV5-4|TRBJ1-2|TRBD1
CASSSGQGASYGYTF
TGTGCCAGCAGCTCCGGACAGGGAGCTTCCTATGGCTACACCTTC
>.|TRBV27|TRBJ1-5|TRBD1
CASSLGTGHQPQHF
TGTGCCAGCAGTTTGGGGACAGGGCATCAGCCCCAGCATTTT
>.|TRBV30|TRBJ1-2|.
CAWTRGPVNYGYTF
TGTGCCTGGACAAGGGGCCCTGTTAACTATGGCTACACCTTC
>.|TRBV7-2|TRBJ2-7|.
CASSPASVRQYF
TGTGCCAGCAGCCCCGCTAGCGTTAGGCAGTACTTC
>.|TRBV7-9|TRBJ2-2|TRBD2
CASSTPTSGRGLTGELFF
TGTGCCAGCAGCACCCCGACTAGCGGGAGGGGTTTGACCGGGGAGCTGTTTTTT
>few|TRBV10-3|TRBJ1-5|TRBD1
CAISESNRGSNQPQHF
TGTGCCATCAGTGAGTCGAACAGGGGGAGCAATCAGCCCCAGCATTTT